These T cell receptor beta chains were read from a single sample in a study of post-analysis software for immune sequencing data. TCRdb reprocessed the PCR reads with MiXCR, giving one entry per CDR3 protein. The sample has some 690,000 distinct CDR3 sequences; roughly three fifths are singletons. The source material was blood. The receptors were sampled from a girl aged 2 to 9 with multiple sclerosis. The CDR3 runs from the conserved cysteine through the conserved F or W. The D gene is left open where the match is weak. Only part of the rows carry a size: once, few, many, or a class if the clone is expanded.

j_call: TRBJ2-7; clone_size: -; v_call: TRBV6-2/TRBV6-3; d_call: TRBD1; cdr3_nt: TGTGCCAGCAGATCCCAGGGGGCCCACGAGCAGTACTTC; cdr3_aa: CASRSQGAHEQYF
j_call: TRBJ2-3; clone_size: -; v_call: TRBV18; d_call: TRBD2; cdr3_nt: TGTGCCAGCTCACCGACTAGCGGGTGCGATACGCAGTATTTT; cdr3_aa: CASSPTSGCDTQYF
j_call: TRBJ2-2; clone_size: -; v_call: TRBV7-8; d_call: TRBD2; cdr3_nt: TGTGCCAGCAGCTCTAGAGCGGGGGGGAACATCGGGGAGCTGTTTTTT; cdr3_aa: CASSSRAGGNIGELFF
j_call: TRBJ2-7; clone_size: few; v_call: TRBV25-1; d_call: -; cdr3_nt: TGTGCCAGCGTGGACCTCTACGAGCAGTACTTC; cdr3_aa: CASVDLYEQYF
j_call: TRBJ2-3; clone_size: few; v_call: TRBV20-1; d_call: TRBD2; cdr3_nt: TGCAGTGCTAGGAGGGAGGGGAGGGATACGCAGTATTTT; cdr3_aa: CSARREGRDTQYF
j_call: TRBJ2-5; clone_size: -; v_call: TRBV20-1; d_call: TRBD1; cdr3_nt: TGCAGTGCCAGATCAAGGACAGGGGAAGAGACCCAGTACTTC; cdr3_aa: CSARSRTGEETQYF
j_call: TRBJ2-7; clone_size: few; v_call: TRBV6-5; d_call: -; cdr3_nt: TGTGCCAGCAGTTACTCTGAGGTCAACCCCTACGAGCAGTACTTC; cdr3_aa: CASSYSEVNPYEQYF
j_call: TRBJ2-7; clone_size: -; v_call: TRBV12-3/TRBV12-4; d_call: -; cdr3_nt: TGTGCCAGCAGTCACTATACAGGGAAGGAGGGCTACGAGCAGTACTTC; cdr3_aa: CASSHYTGKEGYEQYF
j_call: TRBJ2-1; clone_size: few; v_call: TRBV10-3; d_call: -; cdr3_nt: TGTGCCACCGTAACAGGGAACAATGAGCAGTTCTTC; cdr3_aa: CATVTGNNEQFF
j_call: TRBJ2-5; clone_size: -; v_call: TRBV25-1; d_call: -; cdr3_nt: TGTGCCAGCAGTGAACCGAGACAGTCCCAAGAGACCCAGTACTTC; cdr3_aa: CASSEPRQSQETQYF
j_call: TRBJ2-7; clone_size: -; v_call: TRBV3-1; d_call: TRBD2; cdr3_nt: TGTGCCAGCAGCCATATAGCGGGAGGTTTCTCCTACGAGCAGTACTTC; cdr3_aa: CASSHIAGGFSYEQYF
j_call: TRBJ2-5; clone_size: few; v_call: TRBV9; d_call: -; cdr3_nt: TGTGCCAGCAGCGTAGCCGGGCAGGGCCTGGAGACCCAGTACTTC; cdr3_aa: CASSVAGQGLETQYF
j_call: TRBJ2-1; clone_size: few; v_call: TRBV20-1; d_call: TRBD1; cdr3_nt: TGCAGTGTTCTGACAGGGTCCTACAATGAGCAGTTCTTC; cdr3_aa: CSVLTGSYNEQFF
j_call: TRBJ1-4; clone_size: -; v_call: TRBV11-2; d_call: -; cdr3_nt: TGTGCCAGCAGTGGGAGGAAAGGAACAGGGTTTGCAACTAATGAAAAACTGTTTTTT; cdr3_aa: CASSGRKGTGFATNEKLFF
j_call: TRBJ1-2; clone_size: -; v_call: TRBV29-1; d_call: TRBD1; cdr3_nt: TGCAGCGTTGAACGGGACAGGGGGCGGGATGCCTATGGCTACACCTTC; cdr3_aa: CSVERDRGRDAYGYTF
j_call: TRBJ2-1; clone_size: -; v_call: TRBV4-1; d_call: -; cdr3_nt: TGCGCCAGCAGCCTGGGGGACATACATATCGATGAGCAGTTCTTC; cdr3_aa: CASSLGDIHIDEQFF
j_call: TRBJ2-7; clone_size: -; v_call: TRBV5-5; d_call: -; cdr3_nt: TGTGCCAGCAGCTTGGCCACGGTTTACGAGCAGTACTTC; cdr3_aa: CASSLATVYEQYF
j_call: TRBJ1-2; clone_size: -; v_call: TRBV20-1; d_call: -; cdr3_nt: TGCAGTGCACGGGGCCCAGCTAACTATGGCTACACCTTC; cdr3_aa: CSARGPANYGYTF
j_call: TRBJ1-5; clone_size: -; v_call: TRBV6-6; d_call: -; cdr3_nt: TGTGCCAGCAGTTACTCGGGTGCTAGCGAGCCCCAGCATTTT; cdr3_aa: CASSYSGASEPQHF
j_call: TRBJ2-5; clone_size: -; v_call: TRBV15; d_call: -; cdr3_nt: TGTGCCACCAGCAGAGGAAGGGTCGGCGAGACCCAGTACTTC; cdr3_aa: CATSRGRVGETQYF
j_call: TRBJ1-2; clone_size: once; v_call: TRBV20-1; d_call: TRBD1; cdr3_nt: TGCAAGAAACAGGGGGCAGAAGGCTACACCTTC; cdr3_aa: CKKQGAEGYTF
j_call: TRBJ1-6; clone_size: few; v_call: TRBV5-1; d_call: TRBD1; cdr3_nt: TGCGCCAGCAGCGCCGGGACAGCTATCACTAATTCACCCCTCCACTTT; cdr3_aa: CASSAGTAITNSPLHF
j_call: TRBJ1-2; clone_size: -; v_call: TRBV20-1; d_call: -; cdr3_nt: TGCAGTGCTAGAGATCGGATGAATTTTGGAAGCTACACCTTC; cdr3_aa: CSARDRMNFGSYTF
j_call: TRBJ1-1; clone_size: few; v_call: TRBV6-5; d_call: -; cdr3_nt: TGTGCCAGCAGTTACGGTCGGGGGATGAACACTGAAGCTTTCTTT; cdr3_aa: CASSYGRGMNTEAFF
j_call: TRBJ1-2; clone_size: few; v_call: TRBV6-2/TRBV6-3; d_call: -; cdr3_nt: TGTGCCAGCAGTTATCTCGGTGGCTACACCTTC; cdr3_aa: CASSYLGGYTF
j_call: TRBJ1-2; clone_size: -; v_call: TRBV5-1; d_call: -; cdr3_nt: TGCGCCAGCAGCTTGGGAACGGGGCTCGGTCGAGACAGGAGCTATGGCTACACCTTC; cdr3_aa: CASSLGTGLGRDRSYGYTF
j_call: TRBJ2-5; clone_size: -; v_call: TRBV20-1; d_call: TRBD2; cdr3_nt: TGCAGTGCTCTGGGACTAGCGGGAGAAGAGACCCAGTACTTC; cdr3_aa: CSALGLAGEETQYF
j_call: TRBJ2-3; clone_size: -; v_call: TRBV20-1; d_call: -; cdr3_nt: TGCAGTGCTAGAGATCCGATTGAACGGGATACGCAGTATTTT; cdr3_aa: CSARDPIERDTQYF
j_call: TRBJ1-2; clone_size: -; v_call: TRBV12-3/TRBV12-4; d_call: TRBD1; cdr3_nt: TGTGCCACCCGACAGGGGGCGAAACCTAACTATGGCTACACCTTC; cdr3_aa: CATRQGAKPNYGYTF
j_call: TRBJ2-5; clone_size: once; v_call: TRBV7-2; d_call: -; cdr3_nt: TGTGCCAGCAGCCGCGGGGGCAGGCCGCGGCCCCAAGAGACCCAGTACTTC; cdr3_aa: CASSRGGRPRPQETQYF
j_call: TRBJ2-1; clone_size: -; v_call: TRBV27; d_call: TRBD2; cdr3_nt: TGTGCCAGCGGGACTAGCGGGGGGCCCAACTACAATGAGCAGTTCTTC; cdr3_aa: CASGTSGGPNYNEQFF
j_call: TRBJ2-4; clone_size: -; v_call: TRBV6-5; d_call: -; cdr3_nt: TGTGCCAGCCGAAAGACACTAGCCAAAAACATTCAGTACTTC; cdr3_aa: CASRKTLAKNIQYF
j_call: TRBJ1-1; clone_size: -; v_call: TRBV29-1; d_call: -; cdr3_nt: TGCAGCGCGTACCCTCGATTGGGGAACACTGAAGCTTTCTTT; cdr3_aa: CSAYPRLGNTEAFF
j_call: TRBJ2-3; clone_size: -; v_call: TRBV20-1; d_call: -; cdr3_nt: TGCAGTGCTAGCTTAAGGGGCGGCACAGATACGCAGTATTTT; cdr3_aa: CSASLRGGTDTQYF
j_call: TRBJ1-2; clone_size: few; v_call: TRBV6-6; d_call: TRBD1; cdr3_nt: TGTGCCAGCAGTTACCCGACAGGGGATGGTGGCTACACCTTC; cdr3_aa: CASSYPTGDGGYTF
j_call: TRBJ2-1; clone_size: -; v_call: TRBV7-3; d_call: -; cdr3_nt: TGTGCCAGCAATGACGGGGGGCACAATGAGCAGTTCTTC; cdr3_aa: CASNDGGHNEQFF
j_call: TRBJ2-7; clone_size: -; v_call: TRBV6-6; d_call: -; cdr3_nt: TGTGCCAGCAGTTACCGGGGGTTCGACGAGCAGTACTTC; cdr3_aa: CASSYRGFDEQYF
j_call: TRBJ2-5; clone_size: -; v_call: TRBV20-1; d_call: TRBD2; cdr3_nt: TGCAGTGCTAGAGATAACGCGGGAGGGGAGACCCAGTACTTC; cdr3_aa: CSARDNAGGETQYF
j_call: TRBJ2-1; clone_size: -; v_call: TRBV5-1; d_call: -; cdr3_nt: TGCGCCAGCAGCAGGGACCCGAGGGATGAGCAGTTCTTC; cdr3_aa: CASSRDPRDEQFF
j_call: TRBJ1-1; clone_size: -; v_call: TRBV7-2; d_call: -; cdr3_nt: TGTGCCAGCAGCCATGGGGGGGCGCAGAACACTGAAGCTTTCTTT; cdr3_aa: CASSHGGAQNTEAFF